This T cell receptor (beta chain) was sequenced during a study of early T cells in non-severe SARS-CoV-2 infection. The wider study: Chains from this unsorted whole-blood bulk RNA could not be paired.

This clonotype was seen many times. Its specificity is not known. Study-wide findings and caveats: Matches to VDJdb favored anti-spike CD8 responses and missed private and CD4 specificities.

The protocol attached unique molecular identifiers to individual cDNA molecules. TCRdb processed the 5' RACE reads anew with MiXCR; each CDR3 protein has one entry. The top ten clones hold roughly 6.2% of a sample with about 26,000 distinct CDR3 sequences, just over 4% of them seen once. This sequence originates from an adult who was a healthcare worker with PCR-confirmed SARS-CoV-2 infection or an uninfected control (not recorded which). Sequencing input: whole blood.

Here the CDR3 reads CAISREGLGSYEQYF. CDR3 DNA: TGTGCCATCAGTCGAGAGGGCTTGGGCTCCTACGAGCAGTACTTC. This chain links TRBV10-3 with TRBJ2-7, with a possible D match to TRBD2 (5 bases). CDR3 length: 15 amino acids. The V end lost 5 bases, the J end lost 0 bases, and 14 bases lay between the germline ends. Looked up from germline, CDR1 is ENHRY and CDR2 is SYGVKD.